The 30 T cell receptor beta chains in this list originate from one sample, sequenced in a study of T cell repertoires in cytomegalovirus infection. In TCRdb, the reads were re-called with MiXCR into one record per CDR3 protein. The table records around 200,000 distinct CDR3 sequences, roughly 15% of them present only once. The sample consisted of CD8+ T cells from PBMCs. Receptors were obtained from a human donor in good health (CMV status not recorded). Some clones in this sample may be carry-over from other donors' samples.

This chain connects TRBV6-4 to TRBJ2-1; 10 bases map to TRBD2. Trimming removed 3 bases from V and 4 bases from J; junction bases left unmatched: 6. Germline CDR1 and CDR2: MRHNA and SNTAGT. The CDR3 extends over 16 amino acids. For the CDR3, the DNA is TGTGCCAGCAGTGAGTCAGCGGGGGGGCGATACAATGAGCAGTTCTTC. It specifies CASSESAGGRYNEQFF.

The rearrangement joins TRBV20-1 to TRBJ2-7, with 8 bases aligning to TRBD2. Per germline, CDR1 DFQATT and CDR2 SNEGSKA (reference sequence). Trimming cost V 5 bases and J 1 base; bases outside gene matches: 4. The CDR3 length is 13 residues. This chain's CDR3 is CSAYSGESYEQYF. DNA for the CDR3: TGCAGTGCTTATAGCGGGGAGTCCTACGAGCAGTACTTC.

DNA of the CDR3: TGTGCCACCAGCCCAGGGACGCTTGGGCATGGCTACACCTTC. It specifies CATSPGTLGHGYTF. The chain recombines TRBV15 with TRBJ1-2; weak D call: TRBD1 (5 bases). The germline V gene has CDR1 LNHNV and CDR2 YYDKDF (reference sequence). This CDR3 is 14 amino acids long. Trimming took off 5 bases at V and 6 bases at J, with 16 bases between the two ends.

The chain combines TRBV4-1 with TRBJ1-4; D gene unclear. CDR1 and CDR2 from the germline V gene are MGHRA and YSYEKL. CDR3 size: 19 residues. V lost 3 bases to trimming and J lost 0 bases, with 20 bases between them. The CDR3 here is CASSHPGLPANTTNEKLFF. For the CDR3, the DNA is TGCGCCAGCAGCCACCCGGGCCTCCCGGCGAATACAACTAATGAAAAACTGTTTTTT.

This chain joins TRBV29-1 and TRBJ2-3; D is ambiguous. The CDR3 has 15 amino acids. Between the trimmed V and J ends, which lost 0 bases and 3 bases, there was a span of 13 bases. The germline gives CDR1 SQVTM, CDR2 ANQGSEA. CDR3 DNA: TGCAGCGTTGAAGATGCCCTTAGTGAGACAGATACGCAGTATTTT. Encoded protein: CSVEDALSETDTQYF.

This clonotype was detected only a few times. This sequence joins TRBV7-2 and TRBJ2-5; no reliable D call. Trimming shortened V by 8 bases and J by 4 bases, and 23 bases separated the two germline ends. This CDR3 is 16 amino acids long. Germline CDR1 SGHTA, CDR2 FQGNSA. The CDR3: CASGSTNIDLRETQYF. The CDR3 DNA reads TGTGCCAGCGGCTCCACAAATATAGACCTCCGAGAGACCCAGTACTTC.

This clonotype appeared a few times. CDR3 loop: CASSLAVSSYNEQFF. The CDR3 nucleotides read TGTGCCAGCAGCTTAGCGGTCAGCTCCTACAATGAGCAGTTCTTC. The chain carries TRBV7-6 and TRBJ2-1; D gene unclear. This CDR3 spans 15 amino acids. The germline V and J ends were trimmed by 0 bases and 0 bases, with 6 bases remaining between them. From germline, CDR1 is SGHVS and CDR2 FNYEAQ. Filled out from reference TRBV7-6 and TRBJ2-1, the complete variable domain reads GAGVSQSPRYKVTKRGQDVALRCDPISGHVSLYWYRQALGQGPEFLTYFNYEAQQDKSGLPNDRFSAERPEGSISTLTIQRTEQRDSAMYRCASSLAVSSYNEQFFGPGTRLTVL.

This clonotype appeared a few times. This rearrangement joins TRBV4-1 to TRBJ2-7; D unresolved. V was trimmed by 0 bases and J by 7 bases, leaving 7 bases between them. CDR3 length equals 12 residues. Looked up from germline, CDR1 is MGHRA and CDR2 is YSYEKL. The CDR3 spells CASSQDVSEQYF. The CDR3 DNA follows: TGCGCCAGCAGCCAAGATGTGAGTGAGCAGTACTTC.

This clonotype appeared a few times. The rearrangement links TRBV7-2 to TRBJ1-1; D not certain. Germline V lookup: CDR1 SGHTA, CDR2 FQGNSA. This CDR3 is built from 14 residues. Trimming cost V 5 bases and J 4 bases, with 14 bases left between them. The DNA of the CDR3 is TGTGCCAGCAGCCCGCGCGATATTCGCACTGAAGCTTTCTTT. Protein product: CASSPRDIRTEAFF.

In this sample, this clonotype turned up a few times. The gene calls are TRBV15 and TRBJ2-2; D possibly matches TRBD1 or TRBD2 (5 bases each). Looked up from germline, CDR1 is LNHNV and CDR2 is YYDKDF (reference sequence). CDR3 length equals 16 residues. With 5 bases removed from V and 4 bases from J, the gap between germline ends came to 17 bases. The CDR3 spells CATSPRGVGGTGELFF. The CDR3 coding sequence is TGTGCCACCAGCCCTCGAGGGGTCGGCGGCACCGGGGAGCTGTTTTTT.

This clonotype was recorded a few times. This chain joins TRBV6-5 and TRBJ2-7; TRBD2 agrees at 11 bases. The CDR3 sequence is 16 residues long. Germline V gives CDR1 MNHEY, CDR2 SVGAGI. Unmatched junction bases numbered 8, after V lost 7 bases and J lost 0 bases. The CDR3 region is CASKLAGGPSSYEQYF. DNA for the CDR3: TGTGCCAGCAAGCTAGCGGGGGGCCCCAGCTCCTACGAGCAGTACTTC.

The V and J genes are TRBV20-1 and TRBJ2-5, with D maybe TRBD2 (5 bases). Germline V lookup: CDR1 DFQATT, CDR2 SNEGSKA (reference sequence). V shed 1 base and J shed 5 bases, with 17 bases lying between them. The CDR3 contains 15 residues. The DNA for the CDR3 is TGCAGTGCTAGAGGCGCCGGCATCTGGAGGGAGACCCAGTACTTC. Its protein product is CSARGAGIWRETQYF.

The chain joins TRBV12-3 or TRBV12-4 to TRBJ2-1; TRBD1 is a possible D gene (5 bases). This CDR3 comprises 14 residues. Deletions cut 6 bases from V and 5 bases from J, with 14 bases between. The CDR3 sequence is CASRYPGFNNEQFF. DNA of the CDR3: TGTGCCAGCAGATACCCAGGGTTCAACAATGAGCAGTTCTTC.

The sample holds a few counts of this clonotype. The chain joins TRBV7-2 to TRBJ1-6, with D maybe TRBD1 (5 bases). CDR3 length: 17 residues. Trimming stripped 6 bases from V and 0 bases from J, with 15 bases between. Germline values: CDR1 SGHTA, CDR2 FQGNSA. CDR3 sequence: CASSLGAVSSYNSPLHF. The CDR3 bases are TGTGCCAGCAGTCTAGGGGCAGTAAGCTCCTATAATTCACCCCTCCACTTT.

This clonotype was picked up a small number of times. The gene calls are TRBV4-3 and TRBJ2-3, with D tentatively TRBD2 (5 bases). V was shortened by 4 bases and J by 0 bases, with 14 bases between the two germline ends. The CDR3 spans 16 residues. Per germline, CDR1 LGHNA and CDR2 YSLEER. The CDR3 protein is CASSPSSRASTDTQYF. The CDR3, as DNA: TGCGCCAGCAGCCCCTCCTCGCGGGCAAGCACAGATACGCAGTATTTT.

Only a few counts were recorded for this clonotype. V and J are TRBV12-3 or TRBV12-4 and TRBJ2-1; 12 positions match TRBD2. This CDR3 region has 15 residues. Trimming at V came to 5 bases and at J to 9 bases, leaving 8 bases not matched to a gene. The CDR3 nucleotides read TGTGCCAGCAGTCCTAGCGGGGGGGCCTCTGGTGAGCAGTTCTTC. Residues: CASSPSGGASGEQFF.

The table lists this clonotype with a few counts. This sequence joins TRBV7-2 and TRBJ1-2; 9 positions agree with TRBD1. The V gene's germline CDR1 is SGHTA and CDR2 FQGNSA. Unmatched junction bases numbered 5, after V lost 5 bases and J lost 4 bases. The CDR3 extends over 14 amino acids. The CDR3 spells CASSPTGGTYGYTF. The CDR3, as DNA: TGTGCCAGCAGCCCGACAGGGGGGACCTATGGCTACACCTTC.

The rearrangement uses TRBV4-2 and TRBJ2-3; 13 bases fit TRBD2. With 2 bases clipped from V and 2 bases from J, the junction kept 10 bases outside the gene matches. Germline loops: CDR1 LGHNA, CDR2 YNFKEQ. The CDR3 runs to 19 residues. The CDR3: CASSQLPGTSGAFTDTQYF. Here the CDR3 DNA reads TGTGCCAGCAGCCAACTCCCCGGGACTAGCGGGGCTTTCACAGATACGCAGTATTTT.

The chain links TRBV11-2 to TRBJ2-5; D is unclear. CDR1 is SGHAT, CDR2 FQNNGV, per germline. V lost 1 base, J lost 0 bases, and 6 bases lay in between. The CDR3 is 14 residues long. The CDR3 is CASSLAGDQETQYF. The CDR3 DNA is TGTGCCAGCAGCTTAGCGGGCGACCAAGAGACCCAGTACTTC.

The rearrangement joins TRBV6-8 to TRBJ2-5; 9 nucleotides match TRBD2. V lost 5 bases, J lost 0 bases, and 10 bases stayed unmatched. The CDR3 spans 17 residues. Germline CDR1 reads MNHGY; CDR2 reads SAAAGT. The CDR3 DNA follows: TGTGCCAGCAGTACCTCCTCGTTAGCGGGGGACCAAGAGACCCAGTACTTC. Protein product: CASSTSSLAGDQETQYF.

This chain connects TRBV12-3 or TRBV12-4 to TRBJ2-3; no reliable D call. The CDR3 consists of 12 residues. Deletions cut 5 bases from V and 5 bases from J, with 8 bases between. The CDR3 DNA is TGTGCCAGCAGTCCCCTTCTAGATACGCAGTATTTT. It yields the protein CASSPLLDTQYF.

This clonotype was counted between two and nine times. The chain couples TRBV7-9 to TRBJ2-3, with 9 bases lining up with TRBD1. The trim removed 5 bases at V and 2 bases at J, leaving 8 bases unmatched. The CDR3 contains 16 residues. The germline V gene has CDR1 SEHNR and CDR2 FQNEAQ (reference sequence). CDR3 DNA sequence: TGTGCCAGCAGCCCGGGACAGGGCGAGACCACAGATACGCAGTATTTT. It is translated as CASSPGQGETTDTQYF. Supplemented by reference TRBV7-9 and TRBJ2-3, the full variable domain reads DTGVSQNPRHKITKRGQNVTFRCDPISEHNRLYWYRQTLGQGPEFLTYFQNEAQLEKSRLLSDRFSAERPKGSFSTLEIQRTEQGDSAMYLCASSPGQGETTDTQYFGPGTRLTVL.

This clonotype was recorded a few times. The chain employs TRBV12-3 or TRBV12-4 and TRBJ1-5; TRBD1 is a possible D gene (5 bases). The CDR3 totals 15 residues. The germline V and J ends were trimmed by 5 bases and 0 bases, with 11 bases remaining between them. The CDR3 DNA reads TGTGCCAGCAGTGGGGGACTTTATAGCAATCAGCCCCAGCATTTT. It encodes CASSGGLYSNQPQHF.

The rearrangement joins TRBV4-1 to TRBJ2-1; 9 bases agree with TRBD2. Germline-derived CDR1 and CDR2 are MGHRA and YSYEKL. The CDR3 loop spans 19 amino acids. The V and J ends lost 4 bases and 4 bases, in that order; junction bases with no gene match: 17. The CDR3 loop reads CASSLGLAGDHSSYNEQFF. CDR3 nucleotide sequence: TGCGCCAGCAGCCTCGGGTTAGCGGGGGACCATTCCTCTTACAATGAGCAGTTCTTC.

This clonotype turned up a few times. The CDR3 sequence is CASSPPPTGEAFF. CDR3 nucleotides: TGTGCCAGCAGCCCCCCCCCGACAGGGGAGGCTTTCTTT. This chain connects TRBV7-9 to TRBJ1-1; 8 bases align to TRBD1. Trimming removed 5 bases from V and 11 bases from J; junction bases left unmatched: 10. Germline lookup yields CDR1 SEHNR and CDR2 FQNEAQ (reference sequence). The CDR3 consists of 13 residues.

The chain combines TRBV29-1 with TRBJ2-2; tentative D call: TRBD2 (6 bases). There are 17 residues in the CDR3. Trimming shortened V by 6 bases and J by 0 bases, and 20 bases separated the two germline ends. Germline lookup yields CDR1 SQVTM and CDR2 ANQGSEA. The CDR3 loop reads CSVGGGSEFPNTGELFF. CDR3 nucleotides: TGCAGCGTCGGGGGAGGCAGCGAGTTCCCGAACACCGGGGAGCTGTTTTTT.

The chain employs TRBV7-3 and TRBJ2-1; 10 bases agree with TRBD1. Germline CDR1 reads SGHTA; CDR2 reads FQGTGA. V dropped 5 bases and J dropped 1; count of bases not matched to a gene: 14. CDR3 size: 19 residues. The CDR3 protein is CASSPTGGEFSWSYNEQFF. The CDR3 DNA follows: TGTGCCAGCAGCCCGACAGGGGGCGAATTTAGCTGGTCCTACAATGAGCAGTTCTTC.

This sequence joins TRBV7-6 and TRBJ2-1; TRBD2 agrees at 13 bases. Trimming at V came to 3 bases and at J to 4 bases, leaving 15 bases not matched to a gene. This CDR3 contains 20 residues. Germline V gene data show CDR1 as SGHVS and CDR2 as FNYEAQ. In DNA form, the CDR3 reads TGTGCCAGCAGCTTGACTGCCGGGACTAGCGGGGTGCTCCCATACAATGAGCAGTTCTTC. Translating it yields CASSLTAGTSGVLPYNEQFF.

The CDR3 sequence: CSVERGEETQYF. The CDR3 DNA reads TGCAGTGTTGAGAGGGGGGAGGAGACCCAGTACTTC. The chain couples TRBV20-1 to TRBJ2-5; D is possibly TRBD1 or TRBD2 (6 bases each). V lost 7 bases and J 5 bases, leaving 14 bases between the germline ends. CDR1 and CDR2 (germline): DFQATT, SNEGSKA (reference sequence). CDR3 size: 12 residues.

This clonotype has a handful of counts. The chain couples TRBV6-5 to TRBJ2-2; D is ambiguous. The CDR3 sequence is 16 residues long. The V and J ends lost 2 bases and 3 bases respectively, with 13 bases between them. CDR1 and CDR2 (germline): MNHEY, SVGAGI. In DNA form, the CDR3 reads TGTGCCAGCAGTTACGGCCTGAGAACGGACACCGGGGAGCTGTTTTTT. Residues: CASSYGLRTDTGELFF.